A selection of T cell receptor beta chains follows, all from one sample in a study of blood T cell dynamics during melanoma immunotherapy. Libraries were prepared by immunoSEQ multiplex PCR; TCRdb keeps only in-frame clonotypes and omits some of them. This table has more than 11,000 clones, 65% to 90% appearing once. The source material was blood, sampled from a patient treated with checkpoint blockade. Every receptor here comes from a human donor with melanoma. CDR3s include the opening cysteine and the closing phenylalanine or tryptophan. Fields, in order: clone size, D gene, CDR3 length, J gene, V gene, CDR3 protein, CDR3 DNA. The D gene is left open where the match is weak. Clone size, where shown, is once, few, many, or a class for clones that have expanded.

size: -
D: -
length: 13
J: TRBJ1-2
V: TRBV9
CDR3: CASSVDGYYGYTF
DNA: TGTGCCAGCAGCGTAGACGGGTACTATGGCTACACCTTC

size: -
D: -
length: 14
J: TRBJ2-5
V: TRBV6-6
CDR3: CASSGGAREETQYF
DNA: TGTGCCAGCAGCGGGGGAGCCAGGGAAGAGACCCAGTACTTC

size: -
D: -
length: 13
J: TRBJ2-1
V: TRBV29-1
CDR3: CSVVRSSYNEQFF
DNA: TGCAGCGTCGTACGTAGCTCCTACAATGAGCAGTTCTTC

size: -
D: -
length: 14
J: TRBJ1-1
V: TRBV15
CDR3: CATSRAAGNTEAFF
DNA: TGTGCCACCAGCAGAGCGGCAGGAAACACTGAAGCTTTCTTT

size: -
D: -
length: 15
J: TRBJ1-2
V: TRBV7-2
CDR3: CASSLVNARNYGYTF
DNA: TGTGCCAGCAGCTTAGTGAACGCTAGAAACTATGGCTACACCTTC

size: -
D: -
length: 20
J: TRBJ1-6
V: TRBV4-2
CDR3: CASSQDSTRGGFSYNSPLHF
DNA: TGTGCCAGCAGCCAAGATTCTACGAGGGGAGGATTTTCCTATAATTCACCCCTCCACTTT

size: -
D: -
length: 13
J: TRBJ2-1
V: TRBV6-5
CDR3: CASRGPKYNEQFF
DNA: TGTGCCAGCAGAGGTCCCAAATACAATGAGCAGTTCTTC

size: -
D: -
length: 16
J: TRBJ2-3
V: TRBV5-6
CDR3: CASSLVTVGYTDTQYF
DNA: TGTGCCAGCAGCTTGGTGACAGTTGGTTACACAGATACGCAGTATTTT

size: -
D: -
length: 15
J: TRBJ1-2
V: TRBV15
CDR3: CATSREVRLVYGYTF
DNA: TGTGCCACCAGCAGAGAGGTGCGTTTGGTCTATGGCTACACCTTC

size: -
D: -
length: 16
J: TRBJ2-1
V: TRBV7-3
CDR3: CASSLGRRGRYNEQFF
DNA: TGTGCCAGCAGCTTGGGGCGGAGGGGCCGCTACAATGAGCAGTTCTTC

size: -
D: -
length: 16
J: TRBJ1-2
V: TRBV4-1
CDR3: CASSQDRLGGASGYTF
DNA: TGCGCCAGCAGCCAAGATAGGTTGGGGGGGGCGAGTGGCTACACCTTC

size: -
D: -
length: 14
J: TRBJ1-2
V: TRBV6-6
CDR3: CASTSGPEGYGYTF
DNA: TGTGCCAGCACCTCGGGACCGGAGGGCTATGGCTACACCTTC

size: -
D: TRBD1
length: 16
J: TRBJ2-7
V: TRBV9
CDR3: CASSVGIGTGAYEQYF
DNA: TGTGCCAGCAGCGTAGGAATCGGGACAGGGGCTTACGAGCAGTACTTC

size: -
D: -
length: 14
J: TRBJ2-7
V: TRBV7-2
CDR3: CASSPGTLSGEQYF
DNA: TGTGCCAGCAGCCCCGGGACTTTAAGTGGGGAGCAGTACTTC

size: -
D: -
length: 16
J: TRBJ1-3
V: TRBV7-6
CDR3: CASSPRTPQSGNTIYF
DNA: TGTGCCAGCAGCCCACGGACACCTCAGTCTGGAAACACCATATATTTT

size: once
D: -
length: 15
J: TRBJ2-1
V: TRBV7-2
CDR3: CASSSRGAGDNEQFF
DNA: TGTGCCAGCAGCTCCCGGGGAGCGGGTGACAATGAGCAGTTCTTC

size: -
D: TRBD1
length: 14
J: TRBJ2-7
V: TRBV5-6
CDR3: CASSWGQGGGEQYF
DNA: TGTGCCAGCAGCTGGGGACAGGGGGGTGGCGAGCAGTACTTC

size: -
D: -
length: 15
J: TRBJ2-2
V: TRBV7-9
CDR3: CASSLSGAGTGELFF
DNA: TGTGCCAGCAGCTTGTCAGGGGCGGGAACCGGGGAGCTGTTTTTT

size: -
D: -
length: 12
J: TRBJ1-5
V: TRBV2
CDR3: CASSYSNQPQHF
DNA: TGTGCCAGCAGCTATAGCAATCAGCCCCAGCATTTT

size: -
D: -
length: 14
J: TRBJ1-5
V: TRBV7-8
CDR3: CASTLRGSNQPQHF
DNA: TGTGCCAGCACCTTAAGGGGAAGCAATCAGCCCCAGCATTTT

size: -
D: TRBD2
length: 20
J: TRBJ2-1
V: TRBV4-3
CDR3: CASSQGISGGYESSYNEQFF
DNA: TGCGCCAGCAGCCAAGGAATTAGCGGGGGGTACGAAAGCTCCTACAATGAGCAGTTCTTC

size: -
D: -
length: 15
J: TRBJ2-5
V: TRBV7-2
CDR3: CASSSTGTGQETQYF
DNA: TGTGCCAGCAGCTCTACGGGGACGGGGCAAGAGACCCAGTACTTC

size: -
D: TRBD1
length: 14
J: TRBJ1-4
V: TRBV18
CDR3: CASSPRTGEEKLFF
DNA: TGTGCCAGCTCCCCTAGGACAGGGGAGGAAAAACTGTTTTTT

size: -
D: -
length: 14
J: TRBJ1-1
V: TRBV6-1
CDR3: CASSATGFGTEAFF
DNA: TGTGCCAGCAGCGCCACAGGGTTTGGAACTGAAGCTTTCTTT

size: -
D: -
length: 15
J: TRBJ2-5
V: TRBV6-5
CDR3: CASSYSWGAGETQYF
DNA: TGTGCCAGCAGTTACTCCTGGGGGGCGGGGGAGACCCAGTACTTC

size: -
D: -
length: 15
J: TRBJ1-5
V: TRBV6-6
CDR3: CASRRHGQGRQPQHF
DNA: TGTGCCAGCAGGCGCCATGGGCAGGGAAGACAGCCCCAGCATTTT

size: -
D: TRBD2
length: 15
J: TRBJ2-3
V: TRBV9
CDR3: CASSERGVRTDTQYF
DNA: TGTGCCAGCAGCGAGCGGGGGGTCCGCACAGATACGCAGTATTTT

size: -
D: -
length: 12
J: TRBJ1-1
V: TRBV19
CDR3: CATDHREGEAFF
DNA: TGTGCCACCGACCACAGGGAGGGTGAAGCTTTCTTT

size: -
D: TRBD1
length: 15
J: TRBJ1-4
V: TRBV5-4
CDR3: CASSLAGTGNEKLFF
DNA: TGTGCCAGCAGCTTGGCCGGGACAGGGAATGAAAAACTGTTTTTT

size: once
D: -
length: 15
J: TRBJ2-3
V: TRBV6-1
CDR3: CASSEIGQGTDTQYF
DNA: TGTGCCAGCAGTGAAATAGGTCAGGGAACAGATACGCAGTATTTT

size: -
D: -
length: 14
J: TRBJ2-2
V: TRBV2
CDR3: CASKGTSNTGELFF
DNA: TGTGCCAGCAAAGGTACTTCGAACACCGGGGAGCTGTTTTTT

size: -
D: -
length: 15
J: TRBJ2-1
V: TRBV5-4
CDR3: CASSPGQGPLWEQFF
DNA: TGTGCCAGCAGCCCCGGGCAGGGGCCCTTGTGGGAGCAGTTCTTC

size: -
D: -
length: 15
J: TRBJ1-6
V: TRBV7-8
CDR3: CASSLSSGGNSPLHF
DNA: TGTGCCAGCAGCTTAAGTAGCGGTGGAAATTCACCCCTCCACTTT

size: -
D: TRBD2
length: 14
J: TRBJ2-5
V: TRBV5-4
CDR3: CASSLGGGAQTQYF
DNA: TGTGCCAGCAGCTTGGGCGGGGGGGCGCAGACCCAGTACTTC

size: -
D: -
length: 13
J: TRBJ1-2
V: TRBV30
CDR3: CAWSVFGNYGYTF
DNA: TGTGCCTGGAGTGTTTTCGGAAACTATGGCTACACCTTC

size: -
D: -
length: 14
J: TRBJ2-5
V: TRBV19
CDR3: CASSVGQGRETQYF
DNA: TGTGCCAGTAGTGTAGGGCAGGGTAGGGAGACCCAGTACTTC

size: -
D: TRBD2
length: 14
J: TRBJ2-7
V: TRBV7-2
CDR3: CASSLGGGVDEQYF
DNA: TGTGCCAGCAGCTTAGGGGGAGGGGTTGACGAGCAGTACTTC

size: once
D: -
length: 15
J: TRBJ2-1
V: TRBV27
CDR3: CASSLAASSYNEQFF
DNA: TGTGCCAGCAGTTTGGCAGCTAGCTCCTACAATGAGCAGTTCTTC

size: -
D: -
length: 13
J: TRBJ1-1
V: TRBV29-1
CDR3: CSVEQGGPTEAFF
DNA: TGCAGCGTTGAACAGGGAGGGCCCACTGAAGCTTTCTTT

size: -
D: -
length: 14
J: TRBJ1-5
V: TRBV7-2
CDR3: CASSSLGAGQPQHF
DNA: TGTGCCAGCAGCTCCTTGGGGGCAGGTCAGCCCCAGCATTTT

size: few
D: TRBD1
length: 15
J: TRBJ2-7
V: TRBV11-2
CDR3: CASSPDEQGTYEQYF
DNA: TGTGCCAGCAGCCCCGACGAACAGGGGACCTACGAGCAGTACTTC

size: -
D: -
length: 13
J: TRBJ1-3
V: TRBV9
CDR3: CASSVGGVDTIYF
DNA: TGTGCCAGCAGCGTAGGTGGAGTTGACACCATATATTTT

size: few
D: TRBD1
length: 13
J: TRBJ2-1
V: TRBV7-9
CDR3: CASSFLQGDTRFF
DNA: TGTGCCAGCAGCTTCCTTCAGGGGGACACCCGTTTCTTC

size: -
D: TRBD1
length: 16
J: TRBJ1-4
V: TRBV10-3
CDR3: CAISESGDRNGEKLFF
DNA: TGTGCCATCAGTGAGTCCGGGGACAGGAACGGGGAAAAACTGTTTTTT

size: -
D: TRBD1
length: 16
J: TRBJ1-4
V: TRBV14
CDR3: CASSPGGQATNEKLFF
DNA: TGTGCCAGCAGCCCGGGGGGACAGGCAACTAATGAAAAACTGTTTTTT

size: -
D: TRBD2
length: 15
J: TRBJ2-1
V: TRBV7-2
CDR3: CASSRPGTSLAEQFF
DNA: TGTGCCAGCAGCCGTCCCGGGACTAGCTTAGCTGAGCAGTTCTTC